This entry lists 29 T cell receptor beta chains sequenced from one sample in a study of a mutant IDH1 vaccine in newly diagnosed glioma. These receptors' antigens are unknown. The time point denotes: week 23, last vaccination. Each dose delivered 300 ug of mutant IDH1 20-mer peptide subcutaneously with imiquimod. Generated by immunoSEQ multiplex PCR, the TCRdb table keeps only in-frame clones and is missing some. The sample carries 25,000 to 30,000 clones, around 80% recorded once. This sample comprised PBMCs, obtained from a glioma patient whose treatment included an IDH1 peptide vaccine. The source is a woman in her 30s with glioma.

The chain combines TRBV30 with TRBJ1-4; TRBD1 is a possible D gene (5 bases). CDR1 is GTSNPN and CDR2 is SVGIG in the germline V gene (reference sequence). The CDR3 runs to 14 residues. V lost 2 bases to trimming and J lost 4 bases, with 11 bases between them. The CDR3 DNA follows: TGTGCCTGGAGTATACTGGGGGGTAATGAAAAACTGTTTTTT. Protein: CAWSILGGNEKLFF.

V usage is TRBV4-3 and J usage is TRBJ2-7; 7 nucleotides agree with TRBD1. Germline V CDR1 and CDR2: LGHNA, YSLEER. After removal of 0 bases from V and 4 bases from J, the junction contained 9 bases not matched to a gene. This CDR3 region has 16 residues. This CDR3 reads CASSQDEGTANYEQYF. The DNA of the CDR3 is TGCGCCAGCAGCCAAGATGAGGGGACAGCGAATTACGAGCAGTACTTC.

The chain employs TRBV6-6 and TRBJ2-7, with 10 bases identical to TRBD1. V gave up 5 bases and J gave up 5 bases; unmatched junction bases: 9. Germline V gene data show CDR1 as MNHNY and CDR2 as SVGAGI (reference sequence). The CDR3 covers 15 residues. The CDR3 loop is CASSLLTGGVDEQYF. The CDR3 DNA is TGTGCCAGCAGTCTTCTGACAGGGGGCGTCGACGAGCAGTACTTC.

The gene calls are TRBV9 and TRBJ1-1, with 7 nucleotides matching TRBD1. Germline V gene sequence: CDR1 SGDLS, CDR2 YYNGEE. V dropped 0 bases and J dropped 2; count of bases not matched to a gene: 4. The CDR3 sequence is 15 residues long. CDR3 loop: CASSVEGTANTEAFF. CDR3 DNA: TGTGCCAGCAGCGTAGAAGGGACAGCCAACACTGAAGCTTTCTTT.

This chain links TRBV5-8 with TRBJ2-7, with D possibly TRBD2 on 5 matching bases. Trimming removed 4 bases from V and 2 bases from J, with 10 bases in between. Germline V lookup: CDR1 SGHTS, CDR2 YDEGEE. There are 13 residues in the CDR3. The CDR3 DNA reads TGTGCCAGCAGCCGGACGGGGACCTACGAGCAGTACTTC. This gives the protein CASSRTGTYEQYF.

The chain combines TRBV18 with TRBJ1-5; 8 bases fit TRBD1. This CDR3 spans 15 amino acids. Trimming at V came to 6 bases and at J to 2 bases, leaving 6 bases not matched to a gene. Looked up from germline, CDR1 is KGHSH and CDR2 is LQKENI. CDR3 sequence reads: CASSADRGGNQPQHF. In DNA form, the CDR3 reads TGTGCCAGCTCTGCCGACAGGGGAGGCAATCAGCCCCAGCATTTT.

This chain connects TRBV6-1 to TRBJ1-2; the D gene is possibly TRBD1 (5 bases). Trimming shortened V by 8 bases and J by 8 bases, and 18 bases separated the two germline ends. Germline CDR1 reads MNHNS; CDR2 reads SASEGT. This CDR3 has 13 amino acids. The CDR3 sequence is CASGSGAARGYTF. CDR3 bases: TGTGCCAGCGGGTCCGGGGCCGCCAGGGGCTACACCTTC.

The rearrangement joins TRBV6-1 to TRBJ1-2; D gene uncertain. This CDR3 spans 13 amino acids. The germline V gene has CDR1 MNHNS and CDR2 SASEGT. V shed 0 bases and J shed 5 bases, with 7 bases lying between them. The CDR3 nucleotides read TGTGCCAGCAGTGAAGCTGATGGGTATGGCTACACCTTC. As protein: CASSEADGYGYTF.

This clone has just one count. The gene calls are TRBV19 and TRBJ1-5; TRBD1 matches at 7 bases. From germline, CDR1 is LNHDA and CDR2 SQIVND (reference sequence). The CDR3 has 14 amino acids. Unmatched junction bases numbered 4, after V lost 5 bases and J lost 3 bases. CDR3 nucleotide sequence: TGTGCCAGTAGTGGGACAGCAATCAATCAGCCCCAGCATTTT. Its translation: CASSGTAINQPQHF. Full variable domain (remainder filled in from reference TRBV19 and TRBJ1-5): DGGITQSPKYLFRKEGQNVTLSCEQNLNHDAMYWYRQDPGQGLRLIYYSQIVNDFQKGDIAEGYSVSREKKESFPLTVTSAQKNPTAFYLCASSGTAINQPQHFGDGTRLSIL.

The rearrangement joins TRBV7-9 to TRBJ1-1; D possibly corresponds to TRBD1 (6 bases). This CDR3 comprises 15 residues. V lost 0 bases and J 3 bases, leaving 11 bases between the germline ends. Looked up from germline, CDR1 is SEHNR and CDR2 is FQNEAQ (reference sequence). CDR3: CASSLAQGSDTEAFF. The CDR3 DNA reads as TGTGCCAGCAGCTTAGCGCAGGGGTCTGACACTGAAGCTTTCTTT.

This chain joins TRBV5-4 and TRBJ1-1, with 9 bases aligning to TRBD1. V trimming: 5 bases; J trimming: 11 bases; junction bases outside the gene matches: 13. Germline values: CDR1 SGHNT, CDR2 YYREEE (reference sequence). The CDR3 has 14 amino acids. CDR3 residues: CASSTPGQGRRAFF. CDR3 nucleotides: TGTGCCAGCAGTACTCCGGGACAGGGACGGCGGGCTTTCTTT. The variable domain in full, with the rest retrieved from reference TRBV5-4 and TRBJ1-1, is ETGVTQSPTHLIKTRGQQVTLRCSSQSGHNTVSWYQQALGQGPQFIFQYYREEENGRGNFPPRFSGLQFPNYSSELNVNALELDDSALYLCASSTPGQGRRAFFGQGTRLTVV.

The V gene is TRBV4-3, the J gene TRBJ2-5; D may match TRBD1 or TRBD2 (5 bases each). Germline CDR1 LGHNA, CDR2 YSLEER. There are 14 residues in the CDR3. Trimming cost V 4 bases and J 5 bases, with 14 bases left between them. CDR3 loop: CASSLGAGGETQYF. For the CDR3, the DNA is TGCGCCAGCAGCCTCGGGGCCGGTGGGGAGACCCAGTACTTC.

This clone was recorded a few times. V is TRBV6-5 and J is TRBJ1-1; D remains ambiguous. With 1 base removed from V and 3 bases from J, the gap between germline ends came to 6 bases. Germline CDR1 is MNHEY and CDR2 is SVGAGI. This CDR3 is built from 13 residues. CDR3 amino acids: CASSYLGYTEAFF. The CDR3 DNA follows: TGTGCCAGCAGTTACTTGGGTTACACTGAAGCTTTCTTT.

The rearrangement joins TRBV19 to TRBJ1-5; the D gene is possibly TRBD1 (6 bases). The V end was cut by 5 bases, the J end by 4 bases, with 27 bases between. This CDR3 has 19 amino acids. Germline CDR1 LNHDA, CDR2 SQIVND (reference sequence). CDR3 bases: TGTGCCAGTAGTTCATCCCTCGGGGCAGGGGTTTTGTTTAATCAGCCCCAGCATTTT. Protein sequence: CASSSSLGAGVLFNQPQHF.

The V and J genes are TRBV19 and TRBJ1-2, with a weak D call TRBD1 (5 bases). Deletions cut 4 bases from V and 4 bases from J, with 7 bases between. The CDR3 consists of 12 residues. CDR1 LNHDA and CDR2 SQIVND come from the germline V gene (reference sequence). The CDR3 protein is CASSRDGYGYTF. The CDR3, as DNA: TGTGCCAGTAGTAGGGACGGCTATGGCTACACCTTC.

This chain links TRBV29-1 with TRBJ2-3; D gene unclear. CDR3 size: 14 residues. Trimming shortened V by 3 bases and J by 1 base, and 11 bases separated the two germline ends. Germline CDR1 reads SQVTM; CDR2 reads ANQGSEA. CDR3 in DNA: TGCAGCGTTGATTCGCCCCAGGGCACAGATACGCAGTATTTT. As protein: CSVDSPQGTDTQYF.

The chain is built from TRBV6-4 and TRBJ1-6, with 10 bases matching TRBD1. The V and J ends lost 6 bases and 12 bases, in that order; junction bases with no gene match: 8. CDR3 length equals 14 residues. The germline V gene encodes CDR1 MRHNA and CDR2 SNTAGT. The CDR3 DNA is TGTGCCAGCAGAAACCGGGACAGGGGTGGACCCCTCCACTTT. Protein product: CASRNRDRGGPLHF.

Here the CDR3 reads CSAAQGQLYGYTF. The CDR3 DNA reads TGCAGCGCTGCTCAGGGACAGCTCTATGGCTACACCTTC. The V call is TRBV29-1, the J call TRBJ1-2; 7 bases fit TRBD1. Per the germline V gene, CDR1 is SQVTM and CDR2 is ANQGSEA. The CDR3 spans 13 residues. The J segment lost 4 bases and the V segment lost 7 bases, leaving 9 bases of the junction unmatched.

The rearrangement uses TRBV27 and TRBJ2-7, with D unclear. This CDR3 comprises 11 residues. Germline assignment: CDR1 MNHEY and CDR2 SMNVEV (reference sequence). The germline V and J ends were trimmed by 4 bases and 2 bases, with 3 bases remaining between them. The CDR3 DNA reads TGTGCCAGCAGTTCAACCTACGAGCAGTACTTC. Its translation is CASSSTYEQYF.

In its sample, this clone was seen once. The V and J genes are TRBV6-5 and TRBJ1-2; TRBD1 is a possible D gene (6 bases). Trimming removed 0 bases from V and 7 bases from J, with 12 bases in between. Germline CDR1 is MNHEY and CDR2 is SVGAGI. This CDR3 comprises 14 residues. The CDR3 sequence: CASSYSVTGFGYTF. CDR3 DNA: TGTGCCAGCAGTTACTCGGTCACAGGGTTTGGCTACACCTTC.

CDR3 sequence: CASSYSYPGQGDGYTF. The CDR3 DNA sequence: TGTGCCAGCAGTTACTCTTACCCGGGACAGGGCGATGGCTACACCTTC. The chain is built from TRBV6-6 and TRBJ1-2, with TRBD1 matching 9 bases. The germline V gene has CDR1 MNHNY and CDR2 SVGAGI (reference sequence). V was clipped by 0 bases and J by 6 bases; unmatched bases: 8. The CDR3 is 16 residues long.

The gene calls are TRBV4-3 and TRBJ2-3, with TRBD2 matching 8 bases. CDR1 and CDR2 (germline): LGHNA, YSLEER. V was pared by 0 bases and J by 4 bases, with 9 bases of the junction left unmatched. This CDR3 is built from 17 residues. The CDR3 region is CASSQDRNAGGPDTQYF. The CDR3 coding sequence is TGCGCCAGCAGCCAAGATCGGAATGCGGGGGGCCCAGATACGCAGTATTTT.

The CDR3 nucleotides are TGCGCCAGCAGCCAAGAGTATACGGGGGGGCCGCAAGAGCAGTACTTC. This codes for CASSQEYTGGPQEQYF. The genes are TRBV4-1 and TRBJ2-7; TRBD2 matches at 8 bases. CDR1 is MGHRA, CDR2 YSYEKL, per germline. The CDR3 contains 16 residues. V trimming: 0 bases; J trimming: 7 bases; junction bases outside the gene matches: 11.

The chain carries TRBV5-6 and TRBJ1-2; 9 bases map to TRBD1. The V gene end was trimmed by 4 bases and the J gene end by 5 bases; junction bases not matched to a gene: 12. The CDR3 sequence is 16 residues long. The V gene's germline CDR1 is SGHDT and CDR2 YYEEEE. The CDR3 coding sequence is TGTGCCAGCAGCGCGGGACAGGGTTGGGGAAAATATGGCTACACCTTC. This sequence encodes CASSAGQGWGKYGYTF.

The V gene is TRBV30, the J gene TRBJ1-2; D is undetermined. In germline, CDR1 is GTSNPN, CDR2 SVGIG (reference sequence). The CDR3 is 14 amino acids. V lost 0 bases, J lost 4 bases, and 12 bases lay in between. CDR3 sequence: CAWSVQKLSYGYTF. The CDR3 DNA reads TGTGCCTGGAGTGTACAAAAGTTATCCTATGGCTACACCTTC. The entire variable domain, with the rest obtained from reference TRBV30 and TRBJ1-2, is as follows: SQTIHQWPATLVQPVGSPLSLECTVEGTSNPNLYWYRQAAGRGLQLLFYSVGIGQISSEVPQNLSASRPQDRQFILSSKKLLLSDSGFYLCAWSVQKLSYGYTFGSGTRLTVV.

The chain carries TRBV29-1 and TRBJ2-3; TRBD2 agrees at 7 bases. This CDR3 region has 15 residues. Germline trimming cut 8 bases from V and 1 base from J; bases unmatched to any gene: 12. Germline CDR1 reads SQVTM; CDR2 reads ANQGSEA. CDR3 amino acids: CSSSRWLAGTDTQYF. The CDR3 nucleotides are TGCAGCTCCTCACGGTGGCTAGCGGGCACAGATACGCAGTATTTT.

The chain couples TRBV2 to TRBJ2-1, with 8 bases that match TRBD1. Per germline, CDR1 SNHLY and CDR2 FYNNEI. The CDR3 totals 14 residues. V shed 5 bases, J shed 4 bases, and the junction held 4 bases outside the gene matches. The CDR3 DNA follows: TGTGCCAGCAGTTGGCAGGGGGCTTACAATGAGCAGTTCTTC. Amino acids: CASSWQGAYNEQFF.

The V call is TRBV7-2, the J call TRBJ2-2, with a possible D match to TRBD1 (6 bases). Trimming took off 2 bases at V and 5 bases at J, with 6 bases between the two ends. There are 13 residues in the CDR3. Germline-derived CDR1 and CDR2 are SGHTA and FQGNSA. The DNA of the CDR3 is TGTGCCAGCAGCTTAAGGGGGACCGGGGAGCTGTTTTTT. It yields the protein CASSLRGTGELFF.

This chain uses TRBV9 with TRBJ2-3; 10 bases fit TRBD2. Germline CDR1 is SGDLS and CDR2 is YYNGEE. The CDR3 has 15 amino acids. The J segment lost 5 bases and the V segment lost 4 bases, leaving 7 bases of the junction unmatched. In DNA, the CDR3 is TGTGCCAGCAGCCCCAGCGGGGGGGCAATAGATACGCAGTATTTT. It specifies CASSPSGGAIDTQYF.